This entry lists 13 T cell receptor beta chains sequenced from one sample in a study of cytomegalovirus exposure and HLA in healthy donors. Both 60 Vbeta primers and 13 Jbeta primers went into the PCR. TCRdb keeps only in-frame clones here, not all; method: immunoSEQ multiplex PCR. Here the sample table reports tens of thousands of clones. Input material: PBMCs. The source of these receptors is a man in his fifties or sixties in good health and CMV-seropositive.

The chain combines TRBV7-2 with TRBJ1-1; D might be TRBD1 (5 bases). CDR3 length: 14 residues. Trimming shortened V by 5 bases and J by 0 bases, and 10 bases separated the two germline ends. The germline V gene has CDR1 SGHTA and CDR2 FQGNSA. CDR3 residues: CASSPQGLNTEAFF. DNA of the CDR3: TGTGCCAGCAGCCCGCAGGGTTTGAACACTGAAGCTTTCTTT.

The CDR3 nucleotides are TGTGCCAGCAGCTTGACTAGCAGCACAGATACGCAGTATTTT. It translates to CASSLTSSTDTQYF. The rearrangement uses TRBV7-9 and TRBJ2-3; 7 nucleotides agree with TRBD2. V lost 3 bases to trimming and J lost 0 bases; unmatched junction nucleotides: 0. The CDR3 contains 14 residues. Germline CDR1 is SEHNR and CDR2 is FQNEAQ (reference sequence).

The chain recombines TRBV7-9 with TRBJ2-1; 7 positions agree with TRBD1. V shed 3 bases, J shed 4 bases, and the junction held 3 bases outside the gene matches. The CDR3 is made up of 14 amino acids. Germline V CDR1 and CDR2: SEHNR, FQNEAQ (reference sequence). The chain's CDR3 is CASSLPGGYNEQFF. The CDR3 DNA sequence: TGTGCCAGCAGCTTGCCAGGGGGTTACAATGAGCAGTTCTTC.

The V call is TRBV2, the J call TRBJ2-7, with a weak D call TRBD1 (6 bases). The CDR3 runs 12 residues. Between the trimmed V and J ends, which lost 6 bases and 4 bases, there was a span of 10 bases. Per germline, CDR1 SNHLY and CDR2 FYNNEI. The CDR3 DNA sequence: TGTGCCAGCAGAGAGACAGGTTACGAGCAGTACTTC. It is translated as CASRETGYEQYF.

V usage is TRBV6-5 and J usage is TRBJ2-7; a weak D match, TRBD1 (6 bases). The ends were cut back, 8 bases at V and 3 bases at J, with 14 bases in the middle. Germline V gives CDR1 MNHEY, CDR2 SVGAGI. This CDR3 comprises 13 residues. CDR3 protein: CASSYRERYEQYF. The CDR3 DNA reads TGTGCCAGCTCCTACAGGGAACGCTACGAGCAGTACTTC.

CDR3 in amino acids: CASSQAGNQPQHF. The CDR3 DNA is TGCGCCAGCAGCCAAGCGGGCAATCAGCCCCAGCATTTT. The V and J genes are TRBV4-1 and TRBJ1-5; D is unresolved. The CDR3 has 13 amino acids. The germline gives CDR1 MGHRA, CDR2 YSYEKL. Trimming left V 1 base short and J 2 bases short, with 3 bases between.

This chain links TRBV4-2 with TRBJ1-1; 7 bases fit TRBD1. Germline CDR1 is LGHNA and CDR2 is YNFKEQ. This CDR3 region has 15 residues. With V trimmed by 3 bases and J by 1 base, 5 bases remained unmatched. CDR3 sequence: CASSHWTGSNTEAFF. The CDR3 nucleotides read TGTGCCAGCAGCCACTGGACAGGATCGAACACTGAAGCTTTCTTT.

This chain uses TRBV7-2 with TRBJ2-1, with 7 bases matching TRBD2. Germline-derived CDR1 and CDR2 are SGHTA and FQGNSA. The CDR3 is 14 residues long. J gave up 5 bases and V 4 bases, and 5 bases lay outside the gene matches. The CDR3 here is CASSSSSGDNEQFF. CDR3 coding DNA: TGTGCCAGCAGCTCCTCTAGCGGAGACAATGAGCAGTTCTTC.

The chain links TRBV11-3 to TRBJ2-1; 12 bases are a match to TRBD2. This CDR3 has 14 residues. The trim removed 6 bases at V and 10 bases at J, leaving 7 bases unmatched. Germline values: CDR1 SGHNT, CDR2 YENEEA. CDR3 in amino acids: CASRTSGSPGEQFF. The CDR3 nucleotides are TGTGCCAGCAGGACTAGCGGGAGCCCCGGGGAGCAGTTCTTC.

The chain combines TRBV6-5 with TRBJ1-1, with D unresolved. This CDR3 is built from 13 residues. CDR1 and CDR2 from the germline V gene are MNHEY and SVGAGI. The ends were cut back, 5 bases at V and 4 bases at J, with 11 bases in the middle. The CDR3 DNA is TGTGCCAGCAGTCCACCACAGTTCACTGAAGCTTTCTTT. It yields the protein CASSPPQFTEAFF.

The V and J genes are TRBV18 and TRBJ2-1, with a possible D match to TRBD1 (7 bases). This CDR3 region has 17 residues. The V gene's germline CDR1 is KGHSH and CDR2 LQKENI. Trimming removed 1 base at V and 8 bases at J, with 21 bases between. The CDR3 loop reads CASSPRQGEGGIDEQFF. In nucleotides, the CDR3 is TGTGCCAGCTCACCACGACAGGGCGAGGGAGGTATCGATGAGCAGTTCTTC.

The V and J genes are TRBV14 and TRBJ2-7, with a weak D call TRBD1 (6 bases). The CDR3 spans 14 residues. Trimming left V 1 base short and J 1 base short, with 8 bases between. Germline V lookup: CDR1 SGHDN, CDR2 FVKESK. The CDR3 sequence: CASSQARGSYEQYF. The DNA for the CDR3 is TGTGCCAGCAGCCAAGCCAGGGGATCCTACGAGCAGTACTTC.

This chain links TRBV7-9 with TRBJ2-7; TRBD1 matches at 8 bases. The CDR3 covers 15 residues. From germline, CDR1 is SEHNR and CDR2 FQNEAQ (reference sequence). V was clipped by 5 bases and J by 3 bases; unmatched bases: 9. CDR3 in amino acids: CASSPWTGNLYEQYF. In nucleotides, the CDR3 is TGTGCCAGCAGCCCCTGGACAGGGAACCTCTACGAGCAGTACTTC.